This is a list of T cell receptor beta chains from one sample in a study of cytotoxic CD8 clonotypes in ibrutinib-treated CLL. Data came from immunoSEQ multiplex PCR; TCRdb stores just in-frame clones and leaves some out. The sample has under 200,000 clones, approximately 84% seen once; the top ten hold around 4.5%. The sample consisted of PBMCs, taken after 24 months of ibrutinib treatment. Receptors originate from a human donor with chronic lymphocytic leukemia. Each CDR3 is given with its conserved first and last residue. The D gene is left open where the match is weak. Some rows mark clone size as missing; the rest say once, few, many or name a class of expanded clone.

clone_size	v_call	d_call	j_call	cdr3_aa	cdr3_nt
NA	TRBV7-9	NA	TRBJ1-2	CASSRSQGKDYGYTF	TGTGCCAGCAGCCGTTCGCAGGGCAAGGACTATGGCTACACCTTC
few	TRBV5-1	NA	TRBJ1-1	CASSLEAGNTEAFF	TGCGCCAGCAGCTTGGAGGCAGGGAACACTGAAGCTTTCTTT
NA	TRBV10-1	TRBD1	TRBJ2-7	CASNWDSRDEQYF	TGCGCCAGCAACTGGGACAGTAGGGACGAGCAGTACTTC
NA	TRBV7-2	NA	TRBJ2-7	CASSLGDSRQYEQYF	TGTGCCAGCAGCTTAGGCGACTCCCGCCAGTACGAGCAGTACTTC
once	TRBV29-1	NA	TRBJ1-3	CSVASSGNTIYF	TGCAGCGTGGCTAGCTCTGGAAACACCATATATTTT
once	TRBV6-4	NA	TRBJ2-2	CASSVGTANTGELFF	TGTGCCAGCAGTGTAGGAACAGCGAACACCGGGGAGCTGTTTTTT
NA	TRBV7-9	NA	TRBJ2-7	CASSLAQVSYEQYF	TGTGCCAGCAGCTTAGCTCAGGTCTCCTACGAGCAGTACTTC
NA	TRBV5-5	NA	TRBJ1-5	CASSFQGNQPQHF	TGTGCCAGCAGCTTTCAGGGGAATCAGCCCCAGCATTTT
once	TRBV7-2	TRBD1	TRBJ2-1	CASRPTGINEQFF	TGTGCCAGCAGACCGACAGGGATCAATGAGCAGTTCTTC
NA	TRBV11-1	TRBD2	TRBJ2-3	CASSLPRGAGVTDTQYF	TGTGCCAGCAGCTTACCCCGGGGAGCGGGAGTCACAGATACGCAGTATTTT
NA	TRBV11-2	TRBD1	TRBJ1-5	CASSSTGGSNQPQHF	TGTGCCAGCAGCTCAACAGGGGGTAGCAATCAGCCCCAGCATTTT
NA	TRBV30	NA	TRBJ1-1	CAWSPRPGSRTEAFF	TGTGCCTGGAGCCCCCGTCCGGGGTCCCGCACTGAAGCTTTCTTT
NA	TRBV6-5	NA	TRBJ2-1	CASRSGQYNEQFF	TGTGCCAGCAGATCCGGACAGTACAATGAGCAGTTCTTC
NA	TRBV18	TRBD1	TRBJ2-5	CASSPLGQGAEETQYF	TGTGCCAGCTCACCATTAGGACAGGGGGCTGAGGAGACCCAGTACTTC
NA	TRBV27	TRBD2	TRBJ2-7	CASSWTSGRYEQYF	TGTGCCAGCAGTTGGACTAGCGGGAGATACGAGCAGTACTTC
NA	TRBV29-1	NA	TRBJ2-5	CSVEDYGGRETQYF	TGCAGCGTTGAAGATTACGGGGGTCGGGAGACCCAGTACTTC
NA	TRBV5-1	TRBD1	TRBJ1-1	CASSTTGQPRAFF	TGCGCCAGCAGCACTACGGGACAGCCGCGTGCTTTCTTT
NA	TRBV18	NA	TRBJ2-2	CASSPRSGNTGELFF	TGTGCCAGCTCACCGAGGAGCGGGAACACCGGGGAGCTGTTTTTT
NA	TRBV6-1	NA	TRBJ1-2	CASSHQVDGYTF	TGTGCCAGCAGCCATCAAGTGGATGGCTACACCTTC
NA	TRBV6-4	TRBD1	TRBJ2-3	CASSTGVMVGTDTQYF	TGTGCCAGCAGTACAGGGGTCATGGTTGGGACAGATACGCAGTATTTT
NA	TRBV19	NA	TRBJ1-5	CASSPGLYSNQPQHF	TGTGCCAGTAGTCCGGGACTTTATAGCAATCAGCCCCAGCATTTT
NA	TRBV25-1	NA	TRBJ2-7	CASSLGGVGSYEQYF	TGTGCCAGCAGTTTGGGGGGAGTGGGGTCCTACGAGCAGTACTTC
NA	TRBV11-2	NA	TRBJ1-3	CASSSSYSGNTIYF	TGTGCCAGCAGCTCCAGTTACTCTGGAAACACCATATATTTT
once	TRBV25-1	NA	TRBJ1-3	CASSEIFSGNTIYF	TGTGCCAGCAGTGAGATCTTCAGCGGAAACACCATATATTTT
NA	TRBV7-9	NA	TRBJ2-7	CASSSRGYEQYF	TGTGCCAGCAGCTCACGCGGATACGAGCAGTACTTC
NA	TRBV2	NA	TRBJ1-1	CASSVKKSVTEAFF	TGTGCCAGCAGCGTAAAGAAATCCGTTACTGAAGCTTTCTTT
NA	TRBV9	NA	TRBJ2-7	CASSVGSSGEQYF	TGTGCCAGCAGCGTAGGGTCCTCGGGCGAGCAGTACTTC
NA	TRBV7-6	TRBD1	TRBJ1-2	CASSLPHSGGQGAPNYGYTF	TGTGCCAGCAGCTTACCCCACAGCGGGGGACAGGGAGCTCCTAACTATGGCTACACCTTC
NA	TRBV19	TRBD1	TRBJ2-1	CASSRDSFFNEQFF	TGTGCCAGTAGTAGGGACAGTTTTTTCAATGAGCAGTTCTTC
NA	TRBV5-1	TRBD1	TRBJ1-3	CASSLKSGQGASGNTIYF	TGCGCCAGCAGCTTGAAGAGCGGGCAGGGGGCATCTGGAAACACCATATATTTT
NA	TRBV7-8	NA	TRBJ2-7	CASSLALSYEQYF	TGTGCCAGCAGCTTAGCTTTATCCTACGAGCAGTACTTC
NA	TRBV2	NA	TRBJ1-3	CASSVIGVGSGNTIYF	TGTGCCAGCAGTGTAATTGGGGTAGGCTCTGGAAACACCATATATTTT
NA	TRBV18	NA	TRBJ1-1	CASSQSRMNTEAFF	TGTGCCAGCTCACAGAGCAGGATGAACACTGAAGCTTTCTTT
NA	TRBV5-1	NA	TRBJ1-2	CASSLGFDGYTF	TGCGCCAGCAGCTTGGGTTTCGATGGCTACACCTTC
NA	TRBV27	TRBD2	TRBJ2-7	CASNSDSGSPAYEQYF	TGTGCCAGCAACTCCGATAGCGGGAGTCCCGCCTACGAGCAGTACTTC
NA	TRBV6-1	NA	TRBJ2-2	CASRQPYTGELFF	TGTGCCAGCAGACAGCCTTACACCGGGGAGCTGTTTTTT
NA	TRBV5-1	NA	TRBJ1-1	CASSSVDSTMNTEAFF	TGCGCCAGCAGCTCGGTGGATAGTACGATGAACACTGAAGCTTTCTTT
NA	TRBV4-2	NA	TRBJ2-7	CASSQDGLSGEQYF	TGTGCCAGCAGCCAAGATGGGTTGAGCGGCGAGCAGTACTTC
NA	TRBV29-1	NA	TRBJ2-1	CSVEPEGPRYNEQFF	TGCAGCGTTGAACCTGAGGGCCCGAGATACAATGAGCAGTTCTTC
NA	TRBV21-1	NA	TRBJ2-5	CASSKQSLGQNRETQYF	TGTGCCAGCAGCAAACAATCGTTGGGACAAAACCGGGAGACCCAGTACTTC
NA	TRBV5-4	NA	TRBJ1-2	CASSLAPHGYTF	TGTGCCAGCAGCTTGGCTCCCCATGGCTACACCTTC
NA	TRBV11-2	TRBD2	TRBJ2-3	CASSPQGLAGPTDTQYF	TGTGCCAGCAGCCCCCAGGGACTAGCGGGACCCACAGATACGCAGTATTTT
NA	TRBV11-3	TRBD1	TRBJ1-2	CASSARQGVSYGYTF	TGTGCCAGCAGCGCCAGACAGGGTGTGAGCTATGGCTACACCTTC
once	TRBV7-3	NA	TRBJ1-1	CASSPYTGTANTEAFF	TGTGCCAGCAGCCCCTACACCGGGACGGCGAACACTGAAGCTTTCTTT
NA	TRBV5-1	NA	TRBJ2-6	CASSSKTGSSGANVLTF	TGCGCCAGCAGCTCAAAAACAGGGAGCTCTGGGGCCAACGTCCTGACTTTC
NA	TRBV19	NA	TRBJ2-2	CASSIHMAGGLTGELFF	TGTGCCAGTAGTATACATATGGCCGGGGGTCTCACCGGGGAGCTGTTTTTT
NA	TRBV6-5	TRBD2	TRBJ2-1	CASSRGLAGSNEQFF	TGTGCCAGCAGCCGGGGACTAGCGGGTTCCAATGAGCAGTTCTTC
NA	TRBV29-1	TRBD1	TRBJ1-1	CSVARGQANTEAFF	TGCAGCGTTGCCAGGGGACAGGCGAACACTGAAGCTTTCTTT
NA	TRBV10-3	TRBD1	TRBJ2-3	CAISFGQGPTDTQYF	TGTGCCATCAGCTTCGGACAGGGGCCCACAGATACGCAGTATTTT
NA	TRBV11-2	TRBD2	TRBJ2-1	CASSGLAGVGEQFF	TGTGCCAGTTCGGGGCTAGCGGGAGTAGGGGAGCAGTTCTTC
NA	TRBV6-5	NA	TRBJ2-7	CASSWGGEQYF	TGTGCCAGCAGTTGGGGTGGCGAGCAGTACTTC
NA	TRBV2	TRBD2	TRBJ2-3	CASTPGTSGGTQYF	TGTGCCAGCACGCCCGGGACTAGTGGTGGTACGCAGTATTTT
NA	TRBV12-5	NA	TRBJ2-1	CASGQGQSSYNEQFF	TGTGCTAGTGGCCAAGGACAAAGCTCCTACAATGAGCAGTTCTTC